This entry lists 29 T cell receptor beta chains sequenced from one sample in a study of cytotoxic CD8 clonotypes in ibrutinib-treated CLL. Assay: immunoSEQ multiplex PCR; the TCRdb copy retains only in-frame clones and omits some. The repertoire has about 250,000 clones, 70% of them found once; the top ten carry approximately 15%. The sample consisted of PBMCs, taken after 24 months of ibrutinib treatment. The source is a human donor with chronic lymphocytic leukemia.

This clone was detected a few times. Additional DNA sequences in this sample encode the identical CDR3. The chain joins TRBV9 to TRBJ2-7; D not resolved. CDR3 length equals 11 residues. CDR1 and CDR2 from the germline V gene are SGDLS and YYNGEE. Trimming pared 0 bases from V and 4 bases from J, leaving 2 bases between. CDR3 in amino acids: CASSVGYEQYF. CDR3 nucleotides: TGTGCCAGCAGCGTAGGATACGAGCAGTACTTC.

V gene TRBV15 combines with J gene TRBJ2-7; TRBD2 matches 9 bases. CDR1 is LNHNV, CDR2 YYDKDF, per germline (reference sequence). The CDR3 loop spans 14 amino acids. V gave up 5 bases and J gave up 4 bases; unmatched junction bases: 6. DNA for the CDR3: TGTGCCACCAGCCCTTCGACTAGCGGTTACGAGCAGTACTTC. Residues: CATSPSTSGYEQYF.

The J gene is TRBJ2-1, the V gene TRBV30; TRBD2 aligns across 12 bases. This CDR3 region has 15 residues. Germline values: CDR1 GTSNPN, CDR2 SVGIG (reference sequence). The V gene end was trimmed by 5 bases and the J gene end by 5 bases; junction bases not matched to a gene: 7. CDR3 sequence: CAWSGLAGSDNEQFF. The CDR3, as DNA: TGTGCCTGGTCCGGACTAGCGGGATCGGACAATGAGCAGTTCTTC.

CDR3 DNA: TGTGCCAGCAGCTTAGTACTCCAGACCAGCGGGGAGCTGTTTTTT. Protein: CASSLVLQTSGELFF. This chain joins TRBV7-6 and TRBJ2-2; no firm D call. CDR3 size: 15 residues. V lost 1 base and J lost 7, with 13 bases in between. Germline CDR1 is SGHVS and CDR2 is FNYEAQ. Complete variable domain (other parts from reference TRBV7-6 and TRBJ2-2): GAGVSQSPRYKVTKRGQDVALRCDPISGHVSLYWYRQALGQGPEFLTYFNYEAQQDKSGLPNDRFSAERPEGSISTLTIQRTEQRDSAMYRCASSLVLQTSGELFFGEGSRLTVL.

This chain uses TRBV18 with TRBJ2-5; D is uncertain. Per germline, CDR1 KGHSH and CDR2 LQKENI. The CDR3 has 14 residues. Trimming stripped 2 bases from V and 2 bases from J, with 9 bases between. DNA of the CDR3: TGTGCCAGCTCACCAAGGGCGGCTCAAGAGACCCAGTACTTC. Translated: CASSPRAAQETQYF.

This clone was observed a handful of times. The CDR3 DNA sequence: TGCAGCGTTCGGGCCGCAGCTAACTATGGCTACACCTTC. Its translation is CSVRAAANYGYTF. This chain connects TRBV29-1 to TRBJ1-2; no definite D call. V was clipped by 5 bases and J by 0 bases, with 10 bases between them. Germline V gives CDR1 SQVTM, CDR2 ANQGSEA. The CDR3 extends over 13 amino acids.

The V and J genes are TRBV28 and TRBJ2-7, with 8 bases matching TRBD2. V lost 7 bases and J lost 1; bases outside the gene matches: 6. The CDR3 loop spans 14 amino acids. Germline CDR1 is MDHEN and CDR2 is SYDVKM. The CDR3 DNA reads TGTGCCAGCATGATCGGGACTAGTTCCTACGAGCAGTACTTC. It specifies CASMIGTSSYEQYF.

The chain employs TRBV4-1 and TRBJ1-1; D ambiguous. Germline V CDR1 and CDR2: MGHRA, YSYEKL. The CDR3 is 12 residues long. V lost 5 bases to trimming and J lost 9 bases, with 13 bases between them. The CDR3 loop reads CASSAPAPQAFF. DNA for the CDR3: TGCGCCAGCAGCGCCCCGGCGCCCCAAGCTTTCTTT.

The chain uses TRBV29-1 and TRBJ2-1, with 13 bases that match TRBD2. This CDR3 contains 14 residues. V shed 6 bases, J shed 5 bases, and the junction held 4 bases outside the gene matches. Germline CDR1 and CDR2: SQVTM and ANQGSEA. The CDR3 nucleotides are TGCAGCGTGGAGGGACTAGCGGGACACAATGAGCAGTTCTTC. Residues: CSVEGLAGHNEQFF.

The CDR3: CASSLYGDMNTEAFF. As DNA, the CDR3 is TGTGCCAGCAGTTTATATGGGGACATGAACACTGAAGCTTTCTTT. The chain recombines TRBV28 with TRBJ1-1, with TRBD1 as a possible D gene (6 bases). V was trimmed by 1 base and J by 0 bases, leaving 9 bases between them. The CDR3 spans 15 residues. Germline loops: CDR1 MDHEN, CDR2 SYDVKM.

The chain links TRBV28 to TRBJ2-5; TRBD2 might be the D (7 bases). In germline, CDR1 is MDHEN, CDR2 SYDVKM. This CDR3 contains 14 residues. V was trimmed by 5 bases and J by 13 bases, leaving 23 bases between them. CDR3 protein: CASSPPGAGVSVYF. The CDR3 DNA is TGTGCCAGCAGTCCGCCGGGGGCGGGAGTTTCAGTGTACTTC.

The rearrangement links TRBV11-2 to TRBJ2-5; no clear D gene. Trimming pared 5 bases from V and 0 bases from J, leaving 7 bases between. The CDR3 extends over 13 amino acids. Per the germline V gene, CDR1 is SGHAT and CDR2 is FQNNGV. The CDR3 sequence is CASSHRDQETQYF. CDR3 nucleotide sequence: TGTGCCAGCAGCCACAGAGACCAAGAGACCCAGTACTTC. Using reference TRBV11-2 and TRBJ2-5 for the parts outside the CDR3, the full variable domain is EAGVAQSPRYKIIEKRQSVAFWCNPISGHATLYWYQQILGQGPKLLIQFQNNGVVDDSQLPKDRFSAERLKGVDSTLKIQPAKLEDSAVYLCASSHRDQETQYFGPGTRLLVL.

The V gene is TRBV30, the J gene TRBJ1-2; weak D call: TRBD1 (5 bases). The CDR3 has 18 amino acids. The germline V gene has CDR1 GTSNPN and CDR2 SVGIG (reference sequence). Trimming took off 3 bases at V and 5 bases at J, with 28 bases between the two ends. The CDR3 sequence is CAWSRRVTGVIGIYGYTF. The CDR3 DNA is TGTGCCTGGAGCCGCCGTGTTACGGGGGTCATCGGAATTTATGGCTACACCTTC.

This clone has just a few counts. Other DNA sequences in this sample translate to the same CDR3. The chain carries TRBV27 and TRBJ2-7, with D perhaps being TRBD1 or TRBD2 (5 bases each). The V and J ends lost 6 bases and 0 bases respectively, with 12 bases between them. This CDR3 comprises 14 residues. The germline gives CDR1 MNHEY, CDR2 SMNVEV (reference sequence). CDR3 bases: TGTGCCAGCAGCCTGGGACGGAGCTCCTACGAGCAGTACTTC. This translates into CASSLGRSSYEQYF.

The chain couples TRBV4-1 to TRBJ2-2; D is perhaps TRBD1 (5 bases). Between the trimmed V and J ends, which lost 1 base and 2 bases, there was a span of 14 bases. There are 17 residues in the CDR3. Germline CDR1 MGHRA, CDR2 YSYEKL. CDR3 DNA: TGCGCCAGCAGCCAAGTTTTTGACAGAGGAAACACCGGGGAGCTGTTTTTT. Translating it yields CASSQVFDRGNTGELFF.

J is TRBJ1-4 and V is TRBV9; 9 bases line up with TRBD1. From germline, CDR1 is SGDLS and CDR2 YYNGEE. The CDR3 runs to 17 residues. The ends lost 1 base at V and 2 bases at J; junction bases unmatched: 6. CDR3 coding DNA: TGTGCCAGCAGCGTAACCGGGACAGGGCGGACTAATGAAAAACTGTTTTTT. This sequence encodes CASSVTGTGRTNEKLFF.

J is TRBJ1-1 and V is TRBV27; tentatively, D is TRBD1 (5 bases). The CDR3 length is 12 residues. Germline V gene sequence: CDR1 MNHEY, CDR2 SMNVEV (reference sequence). V was cut by 6 bases and J by 6 bases, with 11 bases left in between. Here the CDR3 reads CASSRGGSEAFF. DNA for the CDR3: TGTGCCAGCAGCCGCGGGGGATCTGAAGCTTTCTTT.

This sequence joins TRBV9 and TRBJ1-1; D not certain. The CDR3 consists of 14 residues. From germline, CDR1 is SGDLS and CDR2 YYNGEE. Trimming stripped 4 bases from V and 1 base from J, with 11 bases between. Here the CDR3 reads CASSPATRNTEAFF. The CDR3 DNA follows: TGTGCCAGCAGCCCAGCGACAAGGAACACTGAAGCTTTCTTT.

The chain is built from TRBV12-2 and TRBJ2-5; the table calls TRBD1, which could not be checked here. TRBV12-2 constitutes a pseudogene. The CDR3 is 16 residues long. CDR3 sequence (DNA): TGTGCAAGTCGCTTAGGAACGGACAGGGGAAGGAAGACCCAGTACTTC. It specifies CASRLGTDRGRKTQYF.

This clone was seen a single time. The rearrangement uses TRBV27 and TRBJ2-7; D ambiguous. The V and J ends lost 5 bases and 2 bases respectively, with 16 bases between them. The germline V gene has CDR1 MNHEY and CDR2 SMNVEV (reference sequence). This CDR3 has 15 amino acids. CDR3 DNA sequence: TGTGCCAGCAGTCCTCAAGTGGGCTTTACCTACGAGCAGTACTTC. As protein: CASSPQVGFTYEQYF.

This chain joins TRBV5-1 and TRBJ2-7; 11 bases match TRBD2. In germline, CDR1 is SGHRS, CDR2 YFSETQ. CDR3 size: 16 residues. Trimming removed 0 bases from V and 3 bases from J; junction bases left unmatched: 5. In DNA, the CDR3 is TGCGCCAGCAGCTTGGCCCGGACTAGCGGGTTCTACGAGCAGTACTTC. As protein: CASSLARTSGFYEQYF. The full variable domain, its missing parts supplied by reference TRBV5-1 and TRBJ2-7, is KAGVTQTPRYLIKTRGQQVTLSCSPISGHRSVSWYQQTPGQGLQFLFEYFSETQRNKGNFPGRFSGRQFSNSRSEMNVSTLELGDSALYLCASSLARTSGFYEQYFGPGTRLTVT.

The chain joins TRBV30 to TRBJ1-2; tentatively, D is TRBD1 (5 bases). The V gene's germline CDR1 is GTSNPN and CDR2 SVGIG (reference sequence). Trimming took off 1 base at V and 5 bases at J, with 8 bases between the two ends. CDR3 length: 12 residues. The DNA of the CDR3 is TGTGCCTGGAGTGCCGGGGGGTATGGCTACACCTTC. Protein product: CAWSAGGYGYTF.

A single count supports this clone. The rearrangement uses TRBV28 and TRBJ1-1; D remains unclear. The CDR3 totals 12 residues. Germline V CDR1 and CDR2: MDHEN, SYDVKM. The germline V and J ends were trimmed by 6 bases and 2 bases, with 7 bases remaining between them. CDR3 in amino acids: CASREGNTEAFF. CDR3 in DNA: TGTGCCAGCAGGGAGGGTAACACTGAAGCTTTCTTT.

The chain couples TRBV15 to TRBJ2-5; D unresolved. The CDR3 has 14 residues. The germline V gene encodes CDR1 LNHNV and CDR2 YYDKDF (reference sequence). V lost 0 bases, J lost 5 bases, and 10 bases lay in between. The CDR3 sequence: CATSRDLAGETQYF. The CDR3 coding sequence is TGTGCCACCAGCAGAGATCTCGCCGGGGAGACCCAGTACTTC.

A single count supports this clone. The V call is TRBV30, the J call TRBJ1-1, with 9 bases fitting TRBD1. The CDR3 runs 14 residues. The junction had 7 bases not matched to a gene; V was cut back by 3 bases and J by 5 bases. Germline-derived CDR1 and CDR2 are GTSNPN and SVGIG (reference sequence). CDR3 loop: CAWRKGQGTTEAFF. CDR3 nucleotide sequence: TGTGCCTGGAGAAAGGGACAGGGTACAACTGAAGCTTTCTTT.

Here the CDR3 DNA reads TGTGCCAGCAGCCTCAGCCCCGGGGCCCATTTGGGGGAGCAGTACTTC. Amino acids: CASSLSPGAHLGEQYF. This rearrangement joins TRBV7-9 to TRBJ2-7; D is tentatively TRBD1 or TRBD2 (5 bases each). This CDR3 spans 16 amino acids. Germline CDR1 is SEHNR and CDR2 is FQNEAQ (reference sequence). The V end was cut by 5 bases, the J end by 7 bases, with 24 bases between.

The V and J genes are TRBV11-2 and TRBJ2-5, with D tentatively TRBD1 (6 bases). The V end lost 5 bases, the J end lost 0 bases, and 13 bases lay between the germline ends. There are 15 residues in the CDR3. Germline CDR1 SGHAT, CDR2 FQNNGV. The CDR3 DNA reads TGTGCCAGCAGCACCGGGGACACTTACCAAGAGACCCAGTACTTC. Translated: CASSTGDTYQETQYF.

The chain couples TRBV28 to TRBJ2-1; D uncertain. The CDR3 contains 14 residues. V was trimmed by 8 bases and J by 0 bases, leaving 11 bases between them. Germline CDR1 is MDHEN and CDR2 is SYDVKM. The CDR3 spells CASGMLLSYNEQFF. CDR3 coding DNA: TGTGCCAGCGGCATGTTGCTCTCCTACAATGAGCAGTTCTTC.

The V and J genes are TRBV4-2 and TRBJ2-1, with 12 bases aligning to TRBD2. There are 18 residues in the CDR3. V dropped 0 bases and J dropped 5; count of bases not matched to a gene: 8. The V gene's germline CDR1 is LGHNA and CDR2 YNFKEQ. This CDR3 is CASSQDRASGRADNEQFF. CDR3 nucleotides: TGTGCCAGCAGCCAAGATAGGGCTAGCGGGAGGGCAGACAATGAGCAGTTCTTC.